The next 3 T cell receptor beta chains were all read from a single sample in a study of naive and memory T cell subsets. An equimolar mix of two oligonucleotides served as the beta constant-region primer for TRBC1 and TRBC2. TCRdb ran MiXCR on the UMI-ligation and nested PCR reads and lists one entry per CDR3 protein. This table holds some 150,000 distinct CDR3 sequences, approximately 15% found once. Material for sequencing was naive CD4+ T cells from blood. These receptors were taken from a human donor in good health.

The chain links TRBV29-1 to TRBJ1-4, with a tentative D call TRBD1 (5 bases). Trimming took off 6 bases at V and 14 bases at J, with 16 bases between the two ends. Germline V gene sequence: CDR1 SQVTM, CDR2 ANQGSEA. The CDR3 covers 11 residues. CDR3 in amino acids: CSVRDRFILFF. In DNA form, the CDR3 reads TGCAGCGTACGGGACCGTTTTATTCTGTTTTTT.

The CDR3 is CASSGQGAGQPQHF. For the CDR3, the DNA is TGTGCCAGCAGCGGTCAGGGGGCGGGGCAGCCCCAGCATTTT. The chain has TRBV2 and TRBJ1-5; 8 nucleotides match TRBD1. The CDR3 has 14 amino acids. Looked up from germline, CDR1 is SNHLY and CDR2 is FYNNEI. The ends lost 6 bases at V and 7 bases at J; junction bases unmatched: 8.

This clonotype was seen many times. The chain has TRBV20-1 and TRBJ2-5, with a tentative D call TRBD1 (5 bases). CDR1 and CDR2 (germline): DFQATT, SNEGSKA (reference sequence). V was cut by 1 base and J by 6 bases, with 12 bases left in between. The length of the CDR3 is 13 residues. This CDR3 is CSARGQSIKTQYF. CDR3 nucleotide sequence: TGCAGTGCTAGAGGACAGTCCATAAAGACCCAGTACTTC.